The 13 T cell receptor beta chains below were found in one sample sequenced in a study of PD-1 blockade in classical Hodgkin lymphoma. Libraries were prepared by immunoSEQ multiplex PCR; TCRdb keeps only in-frame clonotypes and omits some of them. The table lists some 19,000 clones, roughly three quarters of them singletons. Time point of the sample: cycle 4 day 1 (C4D1), after 6 weeks of nivolumab. All the patients suffered relapse after autologous stem cell transplantation, and brentuximab vedotin exposure differed. CD4+ T cells were purified from thawed PBMCs by magnetic negative selection. The sample in question was CD4+ T cells from blood, obtained before the fourth cycle of nivolumab. These receptors originate from a human donor with classical Hodgkin lymphoma.

The rearrangement uses TRBV6-5 and TRBJ1-2; D not resolved. The V end was cut by 2 bases, the J end by 4 bases, with 11 bases between. This CDR3 spans 14 amino acids. Looked up from germline, CDR1 is MNHEY and CDR2 is SVGAGI. The CDR3 spells CASSYRDNFYGYTF. DNA for the CDR3: TGTGCCAGCAGTTACAGAGATAATTTCTATGGCTACACCTTC.

The V call is TRBV19, the J call TRBJ1-1, with TRBD1 matching over 10 bases. In germline, CDR1 is LNHDA, CDR2 SQIVND (reference sequence). With 6 bases clipped from V and 0 bases from J, the junction kept 1 base outside the gene matches. The CDR3 totals 14 residues. The CDR3 DNA sequence: TGTGCCAGTAGGACAGGGGGCTTGAACACTGAAGCTTTCTTT. It specifies CASRTGGLNTEAFF.

The V call is TRBV9, the J call TRBJ2-7, with 7 bases lining up with TRBD2. The CDR3 is 17 residues long. The V gene end was trimmed by 4 bases and the J gene end by 3 bases; junction bases not matched to a gene: 16. Germline V gives CDR1 SGDLS, CDR2 YYNGEE. The CDR3 nucleotides read TGTGCCAGCAGCCCTCGTTCGGGGGGTTTAACCCGCTACGAGCAGTACTTC. Translated: CASSPRSGGLTRYEQYF.

V is TRBV7-9 and J is TRBJ1-1; perhaps TRBD1 as D (5 bases). Germline assignment: CDR1 SEHNR and CDR2 FQNEAQ (reference sequence). V dropped 5 bases and J dropped 6 bases, with 19 bases sitting between them. This CDR3 contains 15 residues. Here the CDR3 DNA reads TGTGCCAGCAGCCCCCAGGGAGGAAGTGACGCTGAAGCTTTCTTT. It specifies CASSPQGGSDAEAFF.

This chain connects TRBV5-1 to TRBJ2-4; no clear D. V was clipped by 5 bases and J by 2 bases, with 8 bases between them. Germline V gene lookup returns CDR1 SGHRS and CDR2 YFSETQ. This CDR3 spans 13 amino acids. CDR3 sequence reads: CASRGDTKNIQYF. In nucleotides, the CDR3 is TGCGCCAGCAGAGGCGATACCAAAAACATTCAGTACTTC.

The rearrangement uses TRBV9 and TRBJ2-3; a possible D gene is TRBD2 (5 bases). CDR3 length equals 14 residues. V shed 3 bases and J shed 1 base, with 9 bases lying between them. Germline V gene lookup returns CDR1 SGDLS and CDR2 YYNGEE. The CDR3 spells CASSADSRTDTQYF. CDR3 DNA: TGTGCCAGCAGCGCGGACTCGCGCACAGATACGCAGTATTTT.

The V and J genes are TRBV2 and TRBJ1-2, with D possibly TRBD1 on 6 matching bases. Trimming pared 2 bases from V and 0 bases from J, leaving 10 bases between. The CDR3 consists of 15 residues. The germline gives CDR1 SNHLY, CDR2 FYNNEI. The CDR3 here is CASSERDTSNYGYTF. CDR3 in DNA: TGTGCCAGCAGTGAAAGGGACACTTCTAACTATGGCTACACCTTC. Complete variable domain (other parts from reference TRBV2 and TRBJ1-2): EPEVTQTPSHQVTQMGQEVILRCVPISNHLYFYWYRQILGQKVEFLVSFYNNEISEKSEIFDDQFSVERPDGSNFTLKIRSTKLEDSAMYFCASSERDTSNYGYTFGSGTRLTVV.

This clone showed up just once. The V and J genes are TRBV18 and TRBJ1-1; D gene uncertain. Germline V lookup: CDR1 KGHSH, CDR2 LQKENI. The CDR3 runs to 14 residues. Trimming left V 2 bases short and J 3 bases short, with 10 bases between. In DNA, the CDR3 is TGTGCCAGCTCACCAGGTCAGGTGTACACTGAAGCTTTCTTT. Its protein product is CASSPGQVYTEAFF.

The chain links TRBV2 to TRBJ2-1; D gene unclear. Trimming left V 4 bases short and J 2 bases short, with 0 bases between. Germline V gene lookup returns CDR1 SNHLY and CDR2 FYNNEI. The CDR3 loop spans 11 amino acids. The CDR3 loop is CASSAYNEQFF. The CDR3 nucleotides are TGTGCCAGCAGTGCCTACAATGAGCAGTTCTTC.

This clone was detected a few times. The J gene is TRBJ1-5, the V gene TRBV4-1; D unclear. Germline CDR1 MGHRA, CDR2 YSYEKL. CDR3 length: 15 amino acids. V gave up 0 bases and J gave up 1 base, with 7 bases separating them. CDR3 nucleotides: TGCGCCAGCAGCCAAGAATCCGGAAGCAATCAGCCCCAGCATTTT. The encoded protein is CASSQESGSNQPQHF.

This clone turned up a few times. This sequence joins TRBV25-1 and TRBJ2-2, with 10 bases fitting TRBD1. Germline CDR1 reads MGHDK; CDR2 reads SYGVNS. The CDR3 loop spans 15 amino acids. The trim removed 7 bases at V and 4 bases at J, leaving 6 bases unmatched. The CDR3 protein is CASTWTGGTTGELFF. The CDR3 nucleotides are TGTGCCAGCACCTGGACAGGGGGGACCACCGGGGAGCTGTTTTTT. The full variable domain, completed using reference TRBV25-1 and TRBJ2-2, is EADIYQTPRYLVIGTGKKITLECSQTMGHDKMYWYQQDPGMELHLIHYSYGVNSTEKGDLSSESTVSRIRTEHFPLTLESARPSHTSQYLCASTWTGGTTGELFFGEGSRLTVL.

This sequence joins TRBV5-1 and TRBJ2-5; 7 bases line up with TRBD1. CDR3 length: 16 amino acids. Losses at the gene ends were 2 bases for V and 3 bases for J; bases not matched to a gene: 10. Germline CDR1 reads SGHRS; CDR2 reads YFSETQ. In DNA form, the CDR3 reads TGCGCCAGCAGCTTTAATAGGGGGCCTGTGAAAGAGACCCAGTACTTC. Translation: CASSFNRGPVKETQYF.

This chain connects TRBV28 to TRBJ2-4; D may be TRBD1 (6 bases). Germline V gives CDR1 MDHEN, CDR2 SYDVKM. The V end was cut by 3 bases, the J end by 3 bases, with 18 bases between. The CDR3 is 17 amino acids. For the CDR3, the DNA is TGTGCCAGCAGTTTTTTACACCCCGGACAGTACAAAAACATTCAGTACTTC. This sequence encodes CASSFLHPGQYKNIQYF.